Included here is one TCR beta chain sequence, with context. This specimen comes from a study of cytomegalovirus exposure and HLA in healthy donors. V dropped 5 bases and J dropped 6; count of bases not matched to a gene: 12. Germline V gene lookup returns CDR1 SGHVS and CDR2 FQNEAQ. This CDR3 has 15 residues. TCRdb's table, derived via immunoSEQ multiplex PCR, lists solely in-frame clones and lacks some. This sample has approximately 99,000 clones; around 85% occur once, and the top ten carry around 2.7%. The chain combines TRBV7-8 with TRBJ2-7, with 8 bases that match TRBD1. The sequence derives from a woman in her late teens or twenties in good health and CMV-seronegative. Material: PBMCs. CDR3 bases: TGTGCCAGCAGCAAGAGCAGGGGGCTAGGGCGCGAGCAGTACTTC. This translates into CASSKSRGLGREQYF.